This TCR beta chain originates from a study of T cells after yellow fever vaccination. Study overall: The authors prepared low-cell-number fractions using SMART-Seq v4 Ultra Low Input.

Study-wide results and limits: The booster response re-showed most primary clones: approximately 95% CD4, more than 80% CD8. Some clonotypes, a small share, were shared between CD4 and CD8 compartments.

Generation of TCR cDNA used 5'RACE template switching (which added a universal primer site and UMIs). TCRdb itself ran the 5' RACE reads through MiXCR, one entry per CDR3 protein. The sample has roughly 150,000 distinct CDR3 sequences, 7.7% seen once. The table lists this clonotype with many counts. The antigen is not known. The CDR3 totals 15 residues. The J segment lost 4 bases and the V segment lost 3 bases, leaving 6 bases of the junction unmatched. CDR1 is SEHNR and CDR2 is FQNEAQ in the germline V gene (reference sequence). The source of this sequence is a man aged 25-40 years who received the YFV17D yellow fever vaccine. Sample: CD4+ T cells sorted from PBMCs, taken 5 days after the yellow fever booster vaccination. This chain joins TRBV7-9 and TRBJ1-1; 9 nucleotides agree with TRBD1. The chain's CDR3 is CASSFRQGGVTEAFF. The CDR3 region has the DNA TGTGCCAGCAGCTTCCGACAGGGGGGGGTCACTGAAGCTTTCTTT.